The clone carrying this T cell receptor beta chain was observed a handful of times. Its cognate antigen is unknown. A much larger clone differs from this one at a single base, so this may be a read error. Other DNA sequences within the sample encode an identical CDR3. This sample stems from a study of long-term antiretroviral therapy in people with HIV. The assay, immunoSEQ v3.0, was run at survey level. Here immunoSEQ multiplex PCR was the method, and the copy in TCRdb shows in-frame clones only, minus some. Seen here are around 17,000 clones, 76% observed once, and the top ten hold about 15%. CDR3 size: 13 residues. Germline CDR1 and CDR2: SGHKS and YYEKEE (reference sequence). V gave up 0 bases and J gave up 4 bases, with 5 bases separating them. Participants who had HIV were, without exception, treated in the United States. Findings and caveats of the study: ART-treated samples gained diversity yet remained below transplant donor controls. Repertoire dominance by clones expanded before ART was seen at all time points.

The origin of this receptor is a woman aged 50 to 60 with HIV. This specimen was unsorted PBMCs, taken approximately 2.5 years before starting antiretroviral therapy. The rearrangement uses TRBV5-5 and TRBJ2-1, with unresolved D. This chain's CDR3 is CASSLDSYNEQFF. The CDR3 region has the DNA TGTGCCAGCAGCTTGGACAGTTACAATGAGCAGTTCTTC.